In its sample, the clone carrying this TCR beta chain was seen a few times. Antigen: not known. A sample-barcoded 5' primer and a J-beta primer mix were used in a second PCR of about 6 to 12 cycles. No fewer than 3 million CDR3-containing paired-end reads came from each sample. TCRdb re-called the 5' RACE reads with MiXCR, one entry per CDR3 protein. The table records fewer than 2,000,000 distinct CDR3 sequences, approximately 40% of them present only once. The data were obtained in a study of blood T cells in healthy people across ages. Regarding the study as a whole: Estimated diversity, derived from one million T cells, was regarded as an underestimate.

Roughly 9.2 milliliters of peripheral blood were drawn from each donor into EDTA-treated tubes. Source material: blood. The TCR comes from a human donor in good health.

CDR3 DNA: TGCAGCGTCAAAAGAGGGACAGCTGGAGAGACCCAGTACTTC. As protein: CSVKRGTAGETQYF. The V call is TRBV29-1, the J call TRBJ2-5; 7 bases fit TRBD1. The trim removed 6 bases at V and 4 bases at J, leaving 11 bases unmatched. CDR3 size: 14 residues. Germline-derived CDR1 and CDR2 are SQVTM and ANQGSEA. Drawing the rest from reference TRBV29-1 and TRBJ2-5, the complete variable domain is SAVISQKPSRDICQRGTSLTIQCQVDSQVTMMFWYRQQPGQSLTLIATANQGSEATYESGFVIDKFPISRPNLTFSTLTVSNMSPEDSSIYLCSVKRGTAGETQYFGPGTRLLVL.